This TCR beta chain was sequenced in a study of blood T cells in healthy people across ages. Samples had at least 6.5 million PBMCs isolated from them. Germline CDR1 is SQVTM and CDR2 is ANQGSEA. Trimming took 7 bases from V and 5 from J, leaving 20 bases between them. The CDR3 has 14 amino acids. Alongside a J-beta primer mix, a sample-barcoded 5' primer served in a second PCR lasting roughly 7 to 12 cycles. A single record per CDR3 protein comes from TCRdb applying MiXCR to the 5' RACE reads. Among just under 550,000 distinct CDR3 sequences, about 24% were seen once, and the ten largest hold around 10%. The sample was also linked to a second study, of T cells of mothers and their children.

Sequences were obtained from blood. The source is a boy younger than 18 in good health. V and J are TRBV29-1 and TRBJ2-5; D gene ambiguous. The CDR3 DNA reads TGCAGCGCCGCTCTGGGCGCTGACTCGGAGACCCAGTACTTC. Translation gives CSAALGADSETQYF.